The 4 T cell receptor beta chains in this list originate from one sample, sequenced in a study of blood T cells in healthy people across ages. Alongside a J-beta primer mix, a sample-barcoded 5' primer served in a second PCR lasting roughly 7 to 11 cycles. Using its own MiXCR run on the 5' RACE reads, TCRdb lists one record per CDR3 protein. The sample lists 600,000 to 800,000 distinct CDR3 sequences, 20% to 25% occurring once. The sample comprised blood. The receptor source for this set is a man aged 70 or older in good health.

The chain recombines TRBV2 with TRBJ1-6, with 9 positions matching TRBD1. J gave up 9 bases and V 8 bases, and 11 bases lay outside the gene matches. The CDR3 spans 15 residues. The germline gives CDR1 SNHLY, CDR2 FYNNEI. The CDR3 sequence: CASRETGTGPSPLHF. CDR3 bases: TGTGCCAGCCGCGAAACCGGGACAGGGCCTTCACCCCTCCACTTT. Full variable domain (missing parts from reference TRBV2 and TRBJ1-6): EPEVTQTPSHQVTQMGQEVILRCVPISNHLYFYWYRQILGQKVEFLVSFYNNEISEKSEIFDDQFSVERPDGSNFTLKIRSTKLEDSAMYFCASRETGTGPSPLHFGNGTRLTVT.

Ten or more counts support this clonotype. The CDR3 sequence: CSVERWNLGETQYF. DNA of the CDR3: TGCAGCGTTGAGAGGTGGAACCTCGGGGAGACCCAGTACTTC. The chain has TRBV29-1 and TRBJ2-5; D not certain. The CDR3 has 14 amino acids. In germline, CDR1 is SQVTM, CDR2 ANQGSEA. Trimming pared 3 bases from V and 5 bases from J, leaving 16 bases between.

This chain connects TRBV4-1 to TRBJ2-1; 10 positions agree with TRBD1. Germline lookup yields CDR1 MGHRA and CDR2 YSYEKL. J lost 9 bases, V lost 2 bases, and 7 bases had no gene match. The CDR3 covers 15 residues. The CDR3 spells CASSQSGQGLGEQFF. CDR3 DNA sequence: TGCGCCAGCAGCCAATCGGGACAGGGGCTAGGTGAGCAGTTCTTC.

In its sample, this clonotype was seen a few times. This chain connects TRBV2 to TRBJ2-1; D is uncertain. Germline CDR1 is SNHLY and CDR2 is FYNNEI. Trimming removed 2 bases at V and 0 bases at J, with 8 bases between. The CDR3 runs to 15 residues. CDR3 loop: CASSERRSSYNEQFF. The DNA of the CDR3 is TGTGCCAGCAGTGAACGTCGGAGCTCCTACAATGAGCAGTTCTTC. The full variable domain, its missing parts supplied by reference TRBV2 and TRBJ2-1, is EPEVTQTPSHQVTQMGQEVILRCVPISNHLYFYWYRQILGQKVEFLVSFYNNEISEKSEIFDDQFSVERPDGSNFTLKIRSTKLEDSAMYFCASSERRSSYNEQFFGPGTRLTVL.